This T cell receptor beta chain was captured by sequencing in a study of blood T cell repertoires in COVID-19. For the study at large: COVID-19 samples, acute and convalescent, were from the United States, Italy and Spain. Sources were T cells, B-cell-depleted T cells, or PBMCs; the material itself was cDNA or gDNA.

This clone was seen a handful of times. Source study methods: Estimated nucleated cell counts came from reference gene primer amplification. Here immunoSEQ multiplex PCR was the method, and the copy in TCRdb shows in-frame clones only, minus some. V and J calls plus clone size are reproduced from that table; the DNA served to infer D and trimming. The sample contains around 120,000 clones, around 80% of which appear only once. The CDR3 is 15 residues long. Losses at the gene ends were 2 bases for V and 6 bases for J; bases not matched to a gene: 4. Germline lookup yields CDR1 ENHRY and CDR2 SYGVKD. The chain recombines TRBV10-3 with TRBJ2-4, with 10 bases lining up with TRBD1. The sample taken for sequencing was peripheral blood. This clonotype was sampled from a woman over 75 with acute or convalescent COVID-19. The CDR3 DNA reads TGTGCCATCAGTGAGGCCCGGGACAGGGGAAACATTCAGTACTTC. This translates into CAISEARDRGNIQYF.